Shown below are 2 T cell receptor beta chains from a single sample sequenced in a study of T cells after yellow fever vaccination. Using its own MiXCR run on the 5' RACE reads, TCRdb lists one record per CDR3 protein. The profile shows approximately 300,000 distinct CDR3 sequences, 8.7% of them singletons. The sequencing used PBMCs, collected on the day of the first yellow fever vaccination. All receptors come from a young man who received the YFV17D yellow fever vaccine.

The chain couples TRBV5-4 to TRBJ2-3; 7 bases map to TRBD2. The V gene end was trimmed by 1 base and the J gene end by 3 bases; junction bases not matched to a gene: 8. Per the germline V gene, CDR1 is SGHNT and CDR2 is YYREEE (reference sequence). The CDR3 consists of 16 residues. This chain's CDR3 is CASSLFGGVETDTQYF. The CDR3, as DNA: TGTGCCAGCAGCTTGTTTGGGGGGGTGGAGACAGATACGCAGTATTTT.

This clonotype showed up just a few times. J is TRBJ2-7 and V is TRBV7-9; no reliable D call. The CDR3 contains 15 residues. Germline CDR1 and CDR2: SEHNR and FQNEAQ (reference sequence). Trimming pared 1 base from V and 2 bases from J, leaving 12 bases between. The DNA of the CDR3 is TGTGCCAGCAGCTTAGGGCCAGCCCCACCCTACGAGCAGTACGTC. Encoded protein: CASSLGPAPPYEQYV.